Sample share makes the clone carrying this T cell receptor beta chain medium-sized. The CDR3 extends over 11 amino acids. Looked up from germline, CDR1 is SNHLY and CDR2 is FYNNEI. With V trimmed by 6 bases and J by 12 bases, 7 bases remained unmatched. The sample belongs to a study of TIL therapy for anti-PD-1-resistant metastatic lung cancer. Looking at the study overall: Tumors carried a median roughly 1.5 non-synonymous mutations per megabase.

Documented time point: pre-treatment sample, taken before nivolumab and TIL therapy. The immunoSEQ assay was v3. Generated by immunoSEQ multiplex PCR, the TCRdb table keeps only in-frame clones and is missing some. Here the sample spans tens of thousands of clones, under 75% being singletons. The sequence derives from a person aged 25-85 years with non-small cell lung cancer. The sample here was blood, taken at baseline. The chain couples TRBV2 to TRBJ1-1, with TRBD1 identical over 7 bases. The chain's CDR3 is CASRETTGTFF. The CDR3, as DNA: TGTGCCAGCAGAGAGACGACAGGGACTTTCTTT.